Each of the 12 T cell receptor beta chains below was sequenced from the same sample in a study of CD8+CD57+ T cells in acquired aplastic anemia. Genomic DNA acted as the template from which TCR beta VDJ combination and CDR3 sequence profiling were carried out. MiXCR was run by TCRdb on the reads, yielding one entry per CDR3 protein. The sample has under 200,000 distinct CDR3 sequences, 35% to 55% seen once. Sequencing used sorted CD4+, CD8+, or CD8+CD57+ T cells (not recorded which) from PBMCs. The receptors derive from a human donor in good health.

CDR3 coding DNA: TGCGCCAGCAGTGAGCCGACCGGGACAGCCAGCGCGCAGTACTTC. Its translation: CASSEPTGTASAQYF. This chain links TRBV10-2 with TRBJ2-7, with TRBD1 matching 7 bases. The trim removed 2 bases at V and 9 bases at J, leaving 13 bases unmatched. The CDR3 loop spans 15 amino acids. Germline V gene data show CDR1 as WSHSY and CDR2 as SAAADI.

As to this clonotype: A single base separates this from a much larger clone, so it may be a read error. The chain uses TRBV27 and TRBJ2-7; D is perhaps TRBD1 (5 bases). The CDR3 is 15 amino acids. CDR1 is MNHEY and CDR2 is SMNVEV in the germline V gene (reference sequence). The CDR3 sequence: CAGSSLRQHSYEQYF. The CDR3 DNA sequence: TGTGCCGGCAGTTCCCTGCGACAGCACTCCTACGAGCAGTACTTC.

This clonotype was detected many times. The chain links TRBV9 to TRBJ1-6, with 9 bases matching TRBD1. V trimming: 2 bases; J trimming: 13 bases; junction bases outside the gene matches: 7. Germline lookup yields CDR1 SGDLS and CDR2 YYNGEE. The CDR3 extends over 14 amino acids. CDR3 protein: CASSVRDRVDPLHF. The DNA for the CDR3 is TGTGCCAGCAGCGTCCGGGACAGGGTGGACCCCCTCCACTTT.

The chain uses TRBV19 and TRBJ1-1; no clear D. The CDR3 contains 14 residues. With 3 bases removed from V and 2 bases from J, the gap between germline ends came to 10 bases. CDR1 is LNHDA, CDR2 SQIVND, per germline (reference sequence). The CDR3 loop reads CASSMERGNTEAFF. CDR3 DNA sequence: TGTGCCAGTAGTATGGAGCGGGGTAACACTGAAGCTTTCTTT.

The CDR3 sequence: CASLSLVGSGNTIYF. The CDR3 DNA reads TGTGCCAGTCTCTCCTTAGTAGGCTCTGGAAACACCATATATTTT. V usage is TRBV2 and J usage is TRBJ1-3; D gene uncertain. CDR3 length equals 15 residues. V lost 9 bases and J 0 bases, leaving 15 bases between the germline ends. Looked up from germline, CDR1 is SNHLY and CDR2 is FYNNEI. Full variable domain (missing parts from reference TRBV2 and TRBJ1-3): EPEVTQTPSHQVTQMGQEVILRCVPISNHLYFYWYRQILGQKVEFLVSFYNNEISEKSEIFDDQFSVERPDGSNFTLKIRSTKLEDSAMYFCASLSLVGSGNTIYFGEGSWLTVV.

This chain connects TRBV12-3 or TRBV12-4 to TRBJ2-3; tentative D call: TRBD2 (5 bases). The CDR3 loop spans 16 amino acids. Trimming took 3 bases from V and 5 from J, leaving 18 bases between them. The CDR3 is CASSFAGYRARDTQYF. CDR3 nucleotide sequence: TGTGCCAGCAGTTTCGCGGGCTACCGGGCACGAGATACGCAGTATTTT.

In its sample, this clonotype was seen many times. This chain links TRBV24-1 with TRBJ2-7, with 10 bases matching TRBD1. The CDR3 is 15 amino acids. Germline CDR1 is KGHDR and CDR2 is SFDVKD. V shed 4 bases and J 1 base; nucleotides not matched to a gene: 3. CDR3 amino acids: CATSEDRGDSYEQYF. DNA of the CDR3: TGTGCCACCAGTGAGGACAGGGGGGATTCCTACGAGCAGTACTTC.

This clonotype was counted ten times or more. The chain links TRBV5-1 to TRBJ2-1; no reliable D call. The CDR3 is 13 amino acids. V was shortened by 2 bases and J by 5 bases, with 8 bases between the two germline ends. Germline CDR1 is SGHRS and CDR2 is YFSETQ. The DNA for the CDR3 is TGCGCCAGCAGCTTAGTAGCAAACAATGAGCAGTTCTTC. It is translated as CASSLVANNEQFF.

In this sample, this clonotype is medium-sized. The rearrangement joins TRBV7-2 to TRBJ2-1; unclear D gene. CDR3 length equals 13 residues. CDR1 and CDR2 (germline): SGHTA, FQGNSA. The ends were cut back, 5 bases at V and 7 bases at J, with 12 bases in the middle. CDR3 bases: TGTGCCAGCAGCGTCCAGCCCGGGAATGAGCAGTTCTTC. Translating gives CASSVQPGNEQFF.

V and J are TRBV2 and TRBJ1-1; D is ambiguous. Germline CDR1 is SNHLY and CDR2 is FYNNEI. This CDR3 has 14 residues. V was trimmed by 5 bases and J by 1 base, leaving 11 bases between them. Here the CDR3 DNA reads TGTGCCAGCAGTTCCACAGCGGGGAACACTGAAGCTTTCTTT. It yields the protein CASSSTAGNTEAFF.

The gene calls are TRBV7-8 and TRBJ1-4, with D uncertain. The germline V and J ends were trimmed by 1 base and 0 bases, with 15 bases remaining between them. The CDR3 covers 18 residues. Germline values: CDR1 SGHVS, CDR2 FQNEAQ. In DNA form, the CDR3 reads TGTGCCAGCAGCTTAGTAGTCGACTGGGTTGCAACTAATGAAAAACTGTTTTTT. Amino acid sequence: CASSLVVDWVATNEKLFF.

The chain employs TRBV10-3 and TRBJ2-7; 14 bases are a match to TRBD2. V shed 6 bases, J shed 2 bases, and the junction held 9 bases outside the gene matches. The germline gives CDR1 ENHRY, CDR2 SYGVKD. The CDR3 runs to 17 residues. The CDR3, as DNA: TGTGCCATCAGATCCTCGGGACTAGCGGGGGCTGCCTACGAGCAGTACTTC. Protein: CAIRSSGLAGAAYEQYF.